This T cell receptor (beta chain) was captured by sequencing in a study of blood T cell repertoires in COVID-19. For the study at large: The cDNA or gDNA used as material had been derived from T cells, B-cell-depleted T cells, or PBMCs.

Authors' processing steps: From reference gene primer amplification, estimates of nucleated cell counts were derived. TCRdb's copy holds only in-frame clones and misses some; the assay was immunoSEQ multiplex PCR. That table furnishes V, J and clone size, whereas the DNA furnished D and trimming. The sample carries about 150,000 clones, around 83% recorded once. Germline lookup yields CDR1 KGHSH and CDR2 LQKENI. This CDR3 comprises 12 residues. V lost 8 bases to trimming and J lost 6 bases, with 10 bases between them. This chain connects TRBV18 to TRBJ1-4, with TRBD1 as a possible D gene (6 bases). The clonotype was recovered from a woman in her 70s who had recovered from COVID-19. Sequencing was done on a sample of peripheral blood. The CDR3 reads CASRAGDEKLFF. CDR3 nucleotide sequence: TGTGCCAGCCGGGCAGGGGATGAAAAACTGTTTTTT.